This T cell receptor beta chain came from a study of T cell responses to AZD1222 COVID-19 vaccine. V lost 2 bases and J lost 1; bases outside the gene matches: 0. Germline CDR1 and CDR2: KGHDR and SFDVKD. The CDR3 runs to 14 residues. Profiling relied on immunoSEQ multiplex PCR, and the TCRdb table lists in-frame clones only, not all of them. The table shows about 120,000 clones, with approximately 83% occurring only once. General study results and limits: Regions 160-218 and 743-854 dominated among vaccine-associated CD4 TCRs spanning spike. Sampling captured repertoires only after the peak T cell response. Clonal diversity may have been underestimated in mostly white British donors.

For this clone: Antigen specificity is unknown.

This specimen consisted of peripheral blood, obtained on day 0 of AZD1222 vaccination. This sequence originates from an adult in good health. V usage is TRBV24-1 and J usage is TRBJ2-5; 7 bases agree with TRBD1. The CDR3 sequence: CATSDWDSQETQYF. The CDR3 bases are TGTGCCACCAGTGATTGGGACAGCCAAGAGACCCAGTACTTC.